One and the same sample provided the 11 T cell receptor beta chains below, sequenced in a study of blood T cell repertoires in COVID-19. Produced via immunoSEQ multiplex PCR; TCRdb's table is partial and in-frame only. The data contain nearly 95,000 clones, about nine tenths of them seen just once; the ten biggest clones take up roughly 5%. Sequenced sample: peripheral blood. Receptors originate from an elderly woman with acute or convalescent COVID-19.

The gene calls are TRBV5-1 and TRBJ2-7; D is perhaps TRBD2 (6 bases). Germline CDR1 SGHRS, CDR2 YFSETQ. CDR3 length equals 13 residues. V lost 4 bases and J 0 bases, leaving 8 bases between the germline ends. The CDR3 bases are TGCGCCAGCAGCAGCGGGTCCTCCTACGAGCAGTACTTC. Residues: CASSSGSSYEQYF.

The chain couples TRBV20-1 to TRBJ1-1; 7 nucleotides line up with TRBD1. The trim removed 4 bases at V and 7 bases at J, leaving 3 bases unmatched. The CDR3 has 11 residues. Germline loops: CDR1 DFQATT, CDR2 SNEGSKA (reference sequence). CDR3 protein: CSAMDRHEAFF. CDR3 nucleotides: TGCAGTGCTATGGACAGGCATGAAGCTTTCTTT.

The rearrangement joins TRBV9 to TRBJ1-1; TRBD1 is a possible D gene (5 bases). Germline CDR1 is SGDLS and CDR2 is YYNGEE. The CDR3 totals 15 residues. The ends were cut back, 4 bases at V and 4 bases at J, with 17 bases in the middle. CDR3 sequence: CASSLRTTAGTEAFF. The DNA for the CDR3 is TGTGCCAGCAGCCTTCGGACAACCGCCGGCACTGAAGCTTTCTTT.

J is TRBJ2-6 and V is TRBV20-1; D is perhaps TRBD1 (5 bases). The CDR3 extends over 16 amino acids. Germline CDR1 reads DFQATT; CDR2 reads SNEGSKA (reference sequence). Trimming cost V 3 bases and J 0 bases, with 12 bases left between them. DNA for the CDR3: TGCAGTGCTAGTTCCCAGGGCAACTCTGGGGCCAACGTCCTGACTTTC. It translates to CSASSQGNSGANVLTF.

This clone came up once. CDR3 DNA sequence: TGTGCCAGCAGCTTATTTCCAGGGGCGAGGACTGAAGCTTTCTTT. Amino acid sequence: CASSLFPGARTEAFF. J is TRBJ1-1 and V is TRBV7-2, with D possibly being TRBD1 (6 bases). CDR3 size: 15 residues. Germline-derived CDR1 and CDR2 are SGHTA and FQGNSA. V was cut by 2 bases and J by 5 bases, with 15 bases left in between. Full variable domain (missing parts from reference TRBV7-2 and TRBJ1-1): GAGVSQSPSNKVTEKGKDVELRCDPISGHTALYWYRQSLGQGLEFLIYFQGNSAPDKSGLPSDRFSAERTGGSVSTLTIQRTQQEDSAVYLCASSLFPGARTEAFFGQGTRLTVV.

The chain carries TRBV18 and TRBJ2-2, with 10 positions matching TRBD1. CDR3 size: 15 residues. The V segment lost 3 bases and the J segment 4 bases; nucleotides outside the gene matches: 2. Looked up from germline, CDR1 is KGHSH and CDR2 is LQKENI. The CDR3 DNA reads TGTGCCAGCTCACCCGGGACAGGGGCCACCGGGGAGCTGTTTTTT. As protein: CASSPGTGATGELFF.

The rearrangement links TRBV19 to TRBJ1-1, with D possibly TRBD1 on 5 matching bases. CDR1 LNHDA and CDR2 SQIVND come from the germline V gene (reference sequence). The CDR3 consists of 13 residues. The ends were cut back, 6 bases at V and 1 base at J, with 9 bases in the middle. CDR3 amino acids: CASRGHQNTEAFF. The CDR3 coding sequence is TGTGCCAGTAGAGGACACCAGAACACTGAAGCTTTCTTT.

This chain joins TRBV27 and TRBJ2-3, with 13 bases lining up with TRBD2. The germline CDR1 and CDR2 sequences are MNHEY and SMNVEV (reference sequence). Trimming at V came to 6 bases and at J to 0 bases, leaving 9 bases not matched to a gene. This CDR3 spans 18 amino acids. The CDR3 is CASSHHRTSGGSTDTQYF. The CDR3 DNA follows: TGTGCCAGCAGCCATCATCGGACTAGCGGGGGAAGCACAGATACGCAGTATTTT.

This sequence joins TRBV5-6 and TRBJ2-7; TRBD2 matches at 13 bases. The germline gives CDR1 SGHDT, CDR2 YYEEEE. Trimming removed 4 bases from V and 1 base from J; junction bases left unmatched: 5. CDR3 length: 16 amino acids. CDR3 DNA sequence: TGTGCCAGCAGCGCGGGACTAGCGGGACTTTCCTACGAGCAGTACTTC. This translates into CASSAGLAGLSYEQYF.

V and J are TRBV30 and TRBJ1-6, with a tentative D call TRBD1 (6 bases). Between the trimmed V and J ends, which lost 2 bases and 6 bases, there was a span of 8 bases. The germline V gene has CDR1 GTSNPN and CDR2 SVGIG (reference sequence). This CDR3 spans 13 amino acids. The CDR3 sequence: CAWSTGFNSPLHF. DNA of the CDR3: TGTGCCTGGAGTACAGGGTTTAATTCACCCCTCCACTTT.

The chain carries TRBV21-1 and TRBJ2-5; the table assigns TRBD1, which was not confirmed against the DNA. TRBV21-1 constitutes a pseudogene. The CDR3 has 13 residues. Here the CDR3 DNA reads TGTGCCAGCACTTACGGGACAGAAGAGACCCAGTACTTC. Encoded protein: CASTYGTEETQYF.